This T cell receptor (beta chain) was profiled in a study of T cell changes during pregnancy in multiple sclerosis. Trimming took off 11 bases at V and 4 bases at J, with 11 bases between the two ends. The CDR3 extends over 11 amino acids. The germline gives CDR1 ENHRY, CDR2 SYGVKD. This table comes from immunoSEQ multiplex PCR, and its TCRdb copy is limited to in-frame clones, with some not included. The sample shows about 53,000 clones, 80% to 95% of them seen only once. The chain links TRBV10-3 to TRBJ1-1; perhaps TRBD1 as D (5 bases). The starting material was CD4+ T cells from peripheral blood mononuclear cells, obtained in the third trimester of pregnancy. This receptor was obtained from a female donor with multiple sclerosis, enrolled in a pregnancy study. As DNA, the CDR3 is TGTGCCTCCGGGGGTATCACTGAAGCTTTCTTT. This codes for CASGGITEAFF.